This note documents a single TCR beta chain sequence. Distinct nucleotide sequences in the sample also encode this CDR3. The data stem from a study of blood T cell repertoires in COVID-19. Background on the study: T cells, B-cell-depleted T cells, or PBMCs provided the cDNA or gDNA that served as material.

How the authors handled the data: Researchers report that nucleated cell counts were estimated from reference gene primer amplification. Data came from immunoSEQ multiplex PCR; TCRdb stores just in-frame clones and leaves some out. V, J and clone size are taken as reported in that table, and D and trimming were inferred from the DNA itself. The sample shows 200,000 to 250,000 clones, just over 85% of them seen only once. Trimming removed 5 bases from V and 7 bases from J; junction bases left unmatched: 3. Germline lookup yields CDR1 SGHTA and CDR2 FQGNSA. This CDR3 is 12 amino acids long. The gene calls are TRBV7-2 and TRBJ1-1, with 8 bases lining up with TRBD1. The specimen was PBMCs or T cells enriched from blood (not recorded which). This TCR was recovered from a woman aged 40 to 50 with acute COVID-19. The CDR3 nucleotides read TGTGCCAGCAGCCGCGACAGGGGTGAAGCTTTCTTT. Protein: CASSRDRGEAFF.